The 31 T cell receptor beta chains given below trace back to one sample, sequenced in a study of vaccination and CD4 T cells after COVID-19. The antigens for these receptors are not known. Treatment given: roughly ten-day PBMC culture with coronavirus spike peptide pools or control peptides (ViraFEST assay). Once obtained from cultured CD4+ T cells, the DNA was sequenced using the Oncomine TCR Beta short-read assay. MiXCR, run by TCRdb on the PCR reads, gives a single entry per CDR3 protein. Found here are around 4,800 distinct CDR3 sequences, about 19% of them singletons; the top ten hold 20% to 25%. The sequencing input was CD4+ T cells from blood, cultured in vitro. The receptor set was obtained from a human donor who had recovered from COVID-19.

By its share, this clonotype is medium-sized. V gene TRBV10-1 combines with J gene TRBJ2-1, with 14 bases matching TRBD2. The CDR3 spans 16 residues. Germline values: CDR1 WNHNN, CDR2 SYGVQD (reference sequence). The ends lost 4 bases at V and 5 bases at J; junction bases unmatched: 4. In DNA, the CDR3 is TGCGCCAGCAGTGCTGGACTAGCGGGGGGCGACAATGAGCAGTTCTTC. Translation gives CASSAGLAGGDNEQFF.

The chain recombines TRBV6-1 with TRBJ1-5, with D perhaps TRBD1 (5 bases). The CDR3 totals 13 residues. The V gene's germline CDR1 is MNHNS and CDR2 SASEGT. The V and J ends lost 8 bases and 4 bases respectively, with 12 bases between them. CDR3 DNA sequence: TGTGCCAGCGGGGGTATAGGGAATCAGCCCCAGCATTTT. Its translation: CASGGIGNQPQHF.

A few counts support this clonotype. The CDR3 sequence: CASSPLTGELFF. The CDR3 nucleotides read TGTGCCAGCTCGCCTCTCACCGGGGAGCTGTTTTTT. The chain uses TRBV18 and TRBJ2-2; D gene unclear. V lost 6 bases and J lost 4, with 6 bases in between. This CDR3 is 12 amino acids long. Looked up from germline, CDR1 is KGHSH and CDR2 is LQKENI.

The CDR3 DNA sequence: TGTGCCAGCTCCAGGGGACAGGGGCAAACGAACACCATATATTTT. Translation: CASSRGQGQTNTIYF. The chain recombines TRBV18 with TRBJ1-3; 10 positions match TRBD1. Germline assignment: CDR1 KGHSH and CDR2 LQKENI. The junction had 9 bases not matched to a gene; V was cut back by 6 bases and J by 7 bases. The CDR3 is made up of 15 amino acids.

Sample share makes this clonotype medium-sized (0.01 to 0.1%). The J gene is TRBJ1-1, the V gene TRBV27; 9 bases match TRBD1. The CDR3 consists of 16 residues. J gave up 5 bases and V 5 bases, and 12 bases lay outside the gene matches. Per the germline V gene, CDR1 is MNHEY and CDR2 is SMNVEV (reference sequence). The CDR3 coding sequence is TGTGCCAGCAGTCGTCCCGGGACAGGGTACGGAACTGAAGCTTTCTTT. It yields the protein CASSRPGTGYGTEAFF.

The rearrangement uses TRBV11-2 and TRBJ2-1; 8 nucleotides match TRBD1. Germline CDR1 SGHAT, CDR2 FQNNGV. The length of the CDR3 is 15 residues. J was trimmed by 3 bases and V by 3 bases; bases with no gene match: 4. CDR3 in DNA: TGTGCCAGCAGCTTCCAGGGGGCTGACTACAATGAGCAGTTCTTC. Amino acid sequence: CASSFQGADYNEQFF.

By share of the sample, this clonotype is medium-sized. The chain is built from TRBV19 and TRBJ1-2; TRBD1 is a possible D gene (5 bases). This CDR3 region has 15 residues. Germline assignment: CDR1 LNHDA and CDR2 SQIVND (reference sequence). V shed 9 bases and J shed 0 bases, with 17 bases lying between them. For the CDR3, the DNA is TGTGCCAGCCTAGACCCCGGGGGGACTAACTATGGCTACACCTTC. Amino acids: CASLDPGGTNYGYTF.

J is TRBJ1-1 and V is TRBV7-8; D is unresolved. The CDR3 runs 14 residues. CDR1 is SGHVS and CDR2 is FQNEAQ in the germline V gene. V was clipped by 3 bases and J by 1 base, with 9 bases between them. CDR3 residues: CASSFRGRNTEAFF. CDR3 bases: TGTGCCAGCAGCTTCCGGGGTCGGAACACTGAAGCTTTCTTT.

The V call is TRBV6-1, the J call TRBJ2-2, with D perhaps given as TRBD1 or TRBD2 (5 bases each). Deletions cut 4 bases from V and 6 bases from J, with 12 bases between. The CDR3 has 14 residues. Germline CDR1 and CDR2: MNHNS and SASEGT. CDR3 sequence reads: CASSVGMGAGELFF. The CDR3 bases are TGTGCCAGCAGTGTGGGCATGGGGGCCGGGGAGCTGTTTTTT.

This clonotype was recorded a few times. The chain couples TRBV2 to TRBJ1-5; perhaps TRBD1 as D (6 bases). V shed 3 bases and J shed 5 bases, with 8 bases lying between them. CDR1 and CDR2 (germline): SNHLY, FYNNEI. CDR3 length: 13 amino acids. In nucleotides, the CDR3 is TGTGCCAGCAGTGAGGGGGCGGATCAGCCCCAGCATTTT. Translating gives CASSEGADQPQHF.

By share, this clonotype counts as medium-sized. V usage is TRBV27 and J usage is TRBJ1-2; 9 bases align to TRBD1. Looked up from germline, CDR1 is MNHEY and CDR2 is SMNVEV (reference sequence). CDR3 length: 15 residues. Germline trimming cut 6 bases from V and 9 bases from J; bases unmatched to any gene: 14. CDR3 bases: TGTGCCAGCAGCTATAACGGGCGGACAGGGGCGAGCTACACCTTC. Translation gives CASSYNGRTGASYTF.

This clonotype appeared a few times. V and J are TRBV27 and TRBJ2-1, with 7 bases that match TRBD2. The CDR3 sequence is 14 residues long. Germline V gene data show CDR1 as MNHEY and CDR2 as SMNVEV (reference sequence). V lost 5 bases, J lost 2 bases, and 3 bases stayed unmatched. DNA of the CDR3: TGTGCCAGCAGTCTAGCGGATACCTACAATGAGCAGTTCTTC. This sequence encodes CASSLADTYNEQFF.

By share of the sample, this clonotype is medium-sized. The V call is TRBV27, the J call TRBJ1-5; D gene ambiguous. CDR3 length equals 15 residues. Germline values: CDR1 MNHEY, CDR2 SMNVEV (reference sequence). Deletions cut 3 bases from V and 0 bases from J, with 9 bases between. CDR3 residues: CASSFGRNSNQPQHF. The CDR3 DNA sequence: TGTGCCAGCAGTTTCGGCAGAAATAGCAATCAGCCCCAGCATTTT.

This clonotype is judged medium-sized. The chain recombines TRBV5-1 with TRBJ2-5; 11 nucleotides align to TRBD2. Germline V gene lookup returns CDR1 SGHRS and CDR2 YFSETQ. V shed 6 bases, J shed 1 base, and the junction held 5 bases outside the gene matches. The CDR3 has 15 amino acids. Written as DNA, the CDR3 is TGCGCCAGCACCGGACTAGCGGGCCCCCAAGAGACCCAGTACTTC. This encodes CASTGLAGPQETQYF.

To note about this clonotype: The CDR3 does not end in the conserved phenylalanine or tryptophan, so this is likely a read error. The chain couples TRBV20-1 to TRBJ1-6; D is undetermined. V gave up 0 bases and J gave up 1 base, with 7 bases separating them. Germline V gene data show CDR1 as DFQATT and CDR2 as SNEGSKA (reference sequence). This CDR3 comprises 15 residues. Here the CDR3 DNA reads TGCAGTGCTAGAGAAGATGGGTCCTATAATTCACCCCTCCACTAT. Its translation is CSAREDGSYNSPLHY.

This clonotype was picked up one time. The chain has TRBV10-3 and TRBJ2-1; the D is unclear. The V end was cut by 7 bases, the J end by 9 bases, with 10 bases between. CDR1 and CDR2 (germline): ENHRY, SYGVKD. This CDR3 contains 11 residues. Here the CDR3 reads CAIKEVGEQFF. The CDR3 nucleotides are TGTGCCATCAAAGAAGTTGGTGAGCAGTTCTTC.

This clonotype is judged medium-sized. The V gene is TRBV12-3 or TRBV12-4, the J gene TRBJ1-1, with D maybe TRBD1 (5 bases). The ends were cut back, 5 bases at V and 5 bases at J, with 12 bases in the middle. This CDR3 contains 13 residues. CDR3 bases: TGTGCCAGCAGTCCCTCAGGGAGGACTGAAGCTTTCTTT. It translates to CASSPSGRTEAFF.

The DNA of the CDR3 is TGTGCCTGGAGTGTAGGACACTACGAGCAGTACTTC. Amino acids: CAWSVGHYEQYF. The chain is built from TRBV30 and TRBJ2-7; D possibly corresponds to TRBD1 (5 bases). Germline CDR1 reads GTSNPN; CDR2 reads SVGIG (reference sequence). The CDR3 length is 12 residues. The germline V and J ends were trimmed by 0 bases and 3 bases, with 6 bases remaining between them.

This clonotype was counted a few times. The chain carries TRBV6-1 and TRBJ2-1; 9 bases are shared with TRBD2. The CDR3 spans 16 residues. Germline V gene lookup returns CDR1 MNHNS and CDR2 SASEGT. Trimming at V came to 1 base and at J to 8 bases, leaving 9 bases not matched to a gene. The CDR3 DNA reads as TGTGCCAGCAGTGAAGTTTTAGCGGGGGCCAGGGATGAGCAGTTCTTC. Translation gives CASSEVLAGARDEQFF.

This clonotype was seen a few times. The CDR3 reads CSARPRGVGGTGELFF. The CDR3 DNA sequence: TGCAGTGCTAGACCAAGGGGGGTGGGAGGGACCGGGGAGCTGTTTTTT. V is TRBV20-1 and J is TRBJ2-2, with D perhaps TRBD2 (7 bases). This CDR3 has 16 residues. CDR1 and CDR2 (germline): DFQATT, SNEGSKA (reference sequence). V lost 2 bases and J lost 5, with 18 bases in between.

This clonotype is large (0.1 to 1%) by share. The chain carries TRBV7-2 and TRBJ2-7; unclear D gene. V shed 5 bases and J shed 0 bases, with 5 bases lying between them. Germline CDR1 reads SGHTA; CDR2 reads FQGNSA. The CDR3 length is 12 residues. This CDR3 is CASSLSSYEQYF. The CDR3, as DNA: TGTGCCAGCAGCCTGAGCTCCTACGAGCAGTACTTC.

This clonotype was observed a handful of times. The chain has TRBV19 and TRBJ2-5; a possible D gene is TRBD1 (5 bases). V dropped 1 base and J dropped 5 bases, with 8 bases sitting between them. The CDR3 has 13 amino acids. Germline V gene sequence: CDR1 LNHDA, CDR2 SQIVND (reference sequence). The chain's CDR3 is CASSIAGLETQYF. CDR3 DNA: TGTGCCAGTAGTATAGCAGGGCTGGAGACCCAGTACTTC.

This clonotype is medium-sized by share. The chain carries TRBV7-8 and TRBJ2-3; D remains ambiguous. Germline V gene sequence: CDR1 SGHVS, CDR2 FQNEAQ. Trimming removed 5 bases from V and 2 bases from J, with 2 bases in between. The CDR3 has 11 residues. DNA of the CDR3: TGTGCCAGCAGCCTCACAGATACGCAGTATTTT. Residues: CASSLTDTQYF.

In its sample, this clonotype is medium-sized. This chain links TRBV12-3 or TRBV12-4 with TRBJ2-7; tentative D call: TRBD2 (6 bases). The CDR3 sequence is 13 residues long. V was shortened by 5 bases and J by 3 bases, with 11 bases between the two germline ends. The CDR3 nucleotides are TGTGCCAGCAGTGCGGGACGGGTCTACGAGCAGTACTTC. Protein product: CASSAGRVYEQYF.

In this sample, this clonotype turned up a few times. The rearrangement joins TRBV20-1 to TRBJ1-2; no definite D call. Germline CDR1 and CDR2: DFQATT and SNEGSKA (reference sequence). The CDR3 runs 13 residues. Trimming shortened V by 5 bases and J by 5 bases, and 15 bases separated the two germline ends. The CDR3 loop is CSASIAGDYGYTF. The CDR3 bases are TGCAGTGCTTCGATCGCGGGAGATTATGGCTACACCTTC.

The chain combines TRBV20-1 with TRBJ2-7, with 7 bases aligning to TRBD2. V shed 6 bases, J shed 1 base, and the junction held 9 bases outside the gene matches. Germline CDR1 is DFQATT and CDR2 is SNEGSKA (reference sequence). This CDR3 comprises 14 residues. CDR3 sequence (DNA): TGCAGTGCCGCCCCAGCGGGAACTTCCTACGAGCAGTACTTC. Its translation is CSAAPAGTSYEQYF.

This clonotype counts as medium-sized. This chain joins TRBV12-3 or TRBV12-4 and TRBJ1-6; no definite D call. V was cut by 4 bases and J by 6 bases, with 10 bases left in between. CDR3 size: 14 residues. The CDR3 DNA reads TGTGCCAGCAGTTCATCGGGGTCTAATTCACCCCTCCACTTT. It codes for CASSSSGSNSPLHF.

The chain is built from TRBV2 and TRBJ2-2; possibly TRBD2 for D (5 bases). Germline CDR1 is SNHLY and CDR2 is FYNNEI. The germline V and J ends were trimmed by 0 bases and 6 bases, with 14 bases remaining between them. The CDR3 runs 16 residues. Here the CDR3 reads CASSEARAAHAGELFF. The CDR3 bases are TGTGCCAGCAGTGAAGCGCGGGCAGCCCATGCCGGGGAGCTGTTTTTT.

The chain uses TRBV9 and TRBJ2-5; possibly TRBD2 for D (5 bases). The CDR3 spans 13 residues. The ends were cut back, 1 base at V and 5 bases at J, with 9 bases in the middle. Germline V gives CDR1 SGDLS, CDR2 YYNGEE. CDR3 in amino acids: CASSVPGGETQYF. The CDR3 DNA is TGTGCCAGCAGCGTACCGGGCGGGGAGACCCAGTACTTC. The complete variable domain, with remaining parts taken from reference TRBV9 and TRBJ2-5, reads DSGVTQTPKHLITATGQRVTLRCSPRSGDLSVYWYQQSLDQGLQFLIQYYNGEERAKGNILERFSAQQFPDLHSELNLSSLELGDSALYFCASSVPGGETQYFGPGTRLLVL.

This clonotype was detected a few times. The chain joins TRBV20-1 to TRBJ2-7, with 7 bases matching TRBD2. With V trimmed by 5 bases and J by 7 bases, 14 bases remained unmatched. The length of the CDR3 is 14 residues. Per the germline V gene, CDR1 is DFQATT and CDR2 is SNEGSKA (reference sequence). The CDR3 DNA reads TGCAGTGCTCTGAACTGGGGACTATCCTCGGAGCAGTACTTC. It encodes CSALNWGLSSEQYF.

The chain is built from TRBV20-1 and TRBJ1-1; no definite D call. The germline CDR1 and CDR2 sequences are DFQATT and SNEGSKA (reference sequence). The CDR3 has 12 amino acids. V lost 8 bases to trimming and J lost 0 bases, with 10 bases between them. Here the CDR3 reads CSTTSLNTEAFF. CDR3 sequence (DNA): TGCAGTACTACATCACTGAACACTGAAGCTTTCTTT.